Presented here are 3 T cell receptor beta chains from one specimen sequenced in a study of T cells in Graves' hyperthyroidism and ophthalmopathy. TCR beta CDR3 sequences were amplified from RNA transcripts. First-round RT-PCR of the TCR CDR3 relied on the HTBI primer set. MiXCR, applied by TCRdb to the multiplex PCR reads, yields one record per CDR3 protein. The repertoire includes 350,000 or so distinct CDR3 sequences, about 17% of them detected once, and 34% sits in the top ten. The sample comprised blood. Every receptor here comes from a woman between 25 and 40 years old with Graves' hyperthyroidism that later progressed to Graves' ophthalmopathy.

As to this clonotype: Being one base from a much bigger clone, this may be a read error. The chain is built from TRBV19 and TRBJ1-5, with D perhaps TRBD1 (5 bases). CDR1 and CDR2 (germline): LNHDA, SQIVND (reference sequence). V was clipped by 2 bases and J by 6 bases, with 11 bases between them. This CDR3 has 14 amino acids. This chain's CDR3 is CASSIWEQGQPQHF. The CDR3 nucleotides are TGTGCCAGTAGTATATGGGAGCAGGGTCAGCCCCAGCATTTT.

CDR3 bases: TGTGCCAGCGGACAGGAGGTCTCTGGAAACACCATATATTTT. This encodes CASGQEVSGNTIYF. This sequence joins TRBV7-2 and TRBJ1-3, with 7 bases that match TRBD1. Looked up from germline, CDR1 is SGHTA and CDR2 is FQGNSA. V lost 8 bases to trimming and J lost 0 bases; unmatched junction nucleotides: 4. The CDR3 totals 14 residues.

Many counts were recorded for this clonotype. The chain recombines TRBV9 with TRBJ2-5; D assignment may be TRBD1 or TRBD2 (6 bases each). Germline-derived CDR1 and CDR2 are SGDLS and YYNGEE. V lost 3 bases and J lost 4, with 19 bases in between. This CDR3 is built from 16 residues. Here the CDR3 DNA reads TGTGCCAGCAGCGAGGGGGGTGGGGACCCCACAGAGACCCAGTACTTC. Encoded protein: CASSEGGGDPTETQYF.